This TCR beta chain was sequenced during a study of persistence of HIV-infected CD4 T cells. The germline V gene has CDR1 SGHRS and CDR2 YFSETQ. V lost 5 bases, J lost 0 bases, and 12 bases lay in between. This CDR3 is built from 14 residues. In regard to this clone: Its antigen remains unidentified.

Sequencing used immunoSEQ version 4 in survey mode. This table comes from immunoSEQ multiplex PCR, and its TCRdb copy is limited to in-frame clones, with some not included. The table lists about 40,000 clones, approximately 80% of them singletons. The stimulus was an HIV-1 Gag 15-mer peptide pool, 1 ug/peptide/mL. Memory cells lacking CD40L and CD69 with high CD45RO were sorted. The source is an adult man with HIV who was CMV-seropositive. The starting material was CD4+ T cells sorted from PBMCs after roughly 19-hour stimulation, obtained from a patient who received antiretroviral therapy. V usage is TRBV5-1 and J usage is TRBJ2-7; no firm D call. The CDR3 nucleotides are TGCGCCAGCAGGAAGGCCGAGAGCTCCTACGAGCAGTACTTC. Protein product: CASRKAESSYEQYF. The complete variable domain, with remaining parts taken from reference TRBV5-1 and TRBJ2-7, reads KAGVTQTPRYLIKTRGQQVTLSCSPISGHRSVSWYQQTPGQGLQFLFEYFSETQRNKGNFPGRFSGRQFSNSRSEMNVSTLELGDSALYLCASRKAESSYEQYFGPGTRLTVT.